The 24 T cell receptor beta chains below were found in one sample sequenced in a study of blood T cell repertoires in COVID-19. Sequenced by immunoSEQ multiplex PCR; TCRdb stores in-frame clones only, minus some. The sample includes about 130,000 clones, 75% to 90% of them seen just once. Sample: PBMCs or T cells enriched from blood (not recorded which). Source of these receptors: a woman between 50 and 59 years old who had recovered from COVID-19.

This clone showed up just once. V and J are TRBV10-3 and TRBJ1-1; D is possibly TRBD1 (6 bases). V was shortened by 9 bases and J by 3 bases, with 20 bases between the two germline ends. CDR3 length equals 15 residues. Germline V gives CDR1 ENHRY, CDR2 SYGVKD. As DNA, the CDR3 is TGTGCCATTCGCGCACCCAGGGGTCAGGACACTGAAGCTTTCTTT. It specifies CAIRAPRGQDTEAFF.

The chain employs TRBV19 and TRBJ2-3; 12 bases are shared with TRBD2. The CDR3 is 18 residues long. The germline gives CDR1 LNHDA, CDR2 SQIVND (reference sequence). The V and J ends lost 2 bases and 1 base, in that order; junction bases with no gene match: 7. The CDR3 coding sequence is TGTGCCAGTAGTATACGTTCAAGACTAGCGGGGGGCACAGATACGCAGTATTTT. It specifies CASSIRSRLAGGTDTQYF.

V usage is TRBV4-1 and J usage is TRBJ1-2, with D hard to call. Trimming took 5 bases from V and 5 from J, leaving 21 bases between them. CDR1 MGHRA and CDR2 YSYEKL come from the germline V gene. The CDR3 is made up of 16 amino acids. The CDR3 region has the DNA TGCGCCAGCAGCTTAACTTTTGGAGGGATTGGGTATGGCTACACCTTC. This codes for CASSLTFGGIGYGYTF.

V usage is TRBV6-5 and J usage is TRBJ2-3, with D unresolved. Trimming removed 9 bases from V and 6 bases from J, with 13 bases in between. Germline lookup yields CDR1 MNHEY and CDR2 SVGAGI. The CDR3 consists of 12 residues. Here the CDR3 DNA reads TGTGCCAGTACTCCCTCGTCGGATACGCAGTATTTT. It codes for CASTPSSDTQYF.

The genes are TRBV28 and TRBJ1-3; D not resolved. The CDR3 runs 14 residues. CDR1 MDHEN and CDR2 SYDVKM come from the germline V gene. V shed 5 bases and J shed 4 bases, with 12 bases lying between them. The CDR3 loop reads CASSTDKPGNTIYF. CDR3 DNA: TGTGCCAGCAGTACCGACAAGCCCGGAAACACCATATATTTT.

The genes are TRBV3-1 (or the pseudogene TRBV3-2) and TRBJ1-1, with TRBD1 as a possible D gene (5 bases). Looked up from germline, CDR1 is LGHDT and CDR2 is YNNKEL (reference sequence). There are 13 residues in the CDR3. Deletions cut 3 bases from V and 3 bases from J, with 8 bases between. The CDR3 region is CASSQGGDTEAFF. CDR3 in DNA: TGTGCCAGCAGCCAGGGGGGGGACACTGAAGCTTTCTTT.

This chain uses TRBV9 with TRBJ2-3; D might be TRBD2 (6 bases). The CDR3 loop spans 16 amino acids. V dropped 1 base and J dropped 2 bases, with 14 bases sitting between them. Germline values: CDR1 SGDLS, CDR2 YYNGEE. The CDR3 loop reads CASSVRSGTPTDTQYF. In DNA form, the CDR3 reads TGTGCCAGCAGCGTAAGATCAGGGACTCCCACAGATACGCAGTATTTT.

The sample holds one count of this clone. V usage is TRBV10-3 and J usage is TRBJ2-7; perhaps TRBD1 as D (6 bases). From germline, CDR1 is ENHRY and CDR2 SYGVKD. The CDR3 sequence is 12 residues long. This CDR3 reads CASGRDNYEQYF. In DNA form, the CDR3 reads TGTGCAAGCGGTAGGGACAACTACGAGCAGTACTTC.

The genes are TRBV6-4 and TRBJ1-1; no clear D. The V and J ends lost 4 bases and 0 bases respectively, with 6 bases between them. The CDR3 contains 13 residues. Looked up from germline, CDR1 is MRHNA and CDR2 is SNTAGT. Here the CDR3 reads CASSAQVNTEAFF. DNA of the CDR3: TGTGCCAGCAGTGCCCAGGTGAACACTGAAGCTTTCTTT.

The chain carries TRBV4-1 and TRBJ2-3; TRBD1 is a possible D gene (6 bases). Germline V CDR1 and CDR2: MGHRA, YSYEKL. The CDR3 contains 14 residues. The V end was cut by 7 bases, the J end by 5 bases, with 16 bases between. The CDR3 loop reads CASNDRRGEDTQYF. The CDR3 bases are TGCGCCAGCAACGACAGGCGTGGAGAAGATACGCAGTATTTT.

CDR3 amino acids: CASSLDGWGLNYEQYF. The CDR3 bases are TGTGCCAGCAGCTTAGATGGGTGGGGCCTAAATTACGAGCAGTACTTC. V usage is TRBV11-2 and J usage is TRBJ2-7; perhaps TRBD1 as D (5 bases). V was clipped by 0 bases and J by 4 bases, with 16 bases between them. The germline CDR1 and CDR2 sequences are SGHAT and FQNNGV. The CDR3 runs 16 residues.

The chain is built from TRBV19 and TRBJ2-2; 7 bases match TRBD1. The CDR3 loop spans 15 amino acids. Germline loops: CDR1 LNHDA, CDR2 SQIVND (reference sequence). The J segment lost 4 bases and the V segment lost 4 bases, leaving 6 bases of the junction unmatched. The CDR3 DNA sequence: TGTGCCAGTAGTAAGGGGACAGATGTCACCGGGGAGCTGTTTTTT. This encodes CASSKGTDVTGELFF.

J is TRBJ1-3 and V is TRBV29-1; D uncertain. This CDR3 is built from 11 residues. The germline V gene has CDR1 SQVTM and CDR2 ANQGSEA. Trimming stripped 6 bases from V and 3 bases from J, with 6 bases between. The CDR3 region is CSVYDGNTIYF. CDR3 in DNA: TGCAGCGTCTATGATGGAAACACCATATATTTT.

This clone was seen a few times. This sequence joins TRBV24-1 and TRBJ1-5, with 9 positions matching TRBD1. Germline CDR1 reads KGHDR; CDR2 reads SFDVKD. V was clipped by 5 bases and J by 9 bases; unmatched bases: 13. The CDR3 consists of 16 residues. This CDR3 is CATSGGPGQGFGPQHF. In DNA, the CDR3 is TGTGCCACCAGTGGGGGACCCGGACAGGGGTTTGGGCCCCAGCATTTT.

V usage is TRBV19 and J usage is TRBJ1-6, with 7 bases that match TRBD1. The CDR3 contains 15 residues. J was trimmed by 6 bases and V by 4 bases; bases with no gene match: 6. CDR1 is LNHDA and CDR2 is SQIVND in the germline V gene (reference sequence). The CDR3 here is CASSTDRVGNSPLHF. The CDR3, as DNA: TGTGCCAGTAGTACCGACAGGGTTGGTAATTCACCCCTCCACTTT.

Written as DNA, the CDR3 is TGTGCCAGCAGCCTAAAGGCGTCCCAGGGGGGTACCTACGAGCAGTACTTC. As protein: CASSLKASQGGTYEQYF. V gene TRBV21-1 combines with J gene TRBJ2-7; the table's D call of TRBD1 was not tested on the DNA. TRBV21-1 is recorded as a pseudogene. This CDR3 region has 17 residues.

This sequence joins TRBV5-4 and TRBJ1-3, with D possibly matching TRBD1 (6 bases). V was pared by 3 bases and J by 0 bases, with 13 bases between. Germline assignment: CDR1 SGHNT and CDR2 YYREEE (reference sequence). There are 16 residues in the CDR3. The CDR3 DNA follows: TGTGCCAGCAGCTCCCCTGGACAGAGCTCTGGAAACACCATATATTTT. It specifies CASSSPGQSSGNTIYF.

CDR3 sequence (DNA): TGCGCCAGCAGCCAAGTTATAACTAGCGGGGGGGCTTTATACACCGGGGAGCTGTTTTTT. Protein product: CASSQVITSGGALYTGELFF. V gene TRBV4-3 combines with J gene TRBJ2-2; 13 nucleotides align to TRBD2. Trimming cost V 1 base and J 3 bases; bases outside gene matches: 11. Germline CDR1 LGHNA, CDR2 YSLEER. The CDR3 loop spans 20 amino acids.

The genes are TRBV5-1 and TRBJ1-3, with TRBD1 as a possible D gene (5 bases). V was shortened by 5 bases and J by 3 bases, with 9 bases between the two germline ends. The germline CDR1 and CDR2 sequences are SGHRS and YFSETQ. The CDR3 spans 13 residues. The chain's CDR3 is CASRLGGGNTIYF. CDR3 DNA sequence: TGCGCCAGCAGACTCGGGGGTGGAAACACCATATATTTT.

The chain is built from TRBV5-6 and TRBJ2-1; D unresolved. The CDR3 has 16 residues. Germline V gene lookup returns CDR1 SGHDT and CDR2 YYEEEE. V dropped 6 bases and J dropped 0 bases, with 16 bases sitting between them. CDR3 region: CASTYGWYRSYNEQFF. The CDR3 region has the DNA TGTGCCAGCACCTACGGGTGGTATCGCTCCTACAATGAGCAGTTCTTC.

CDR3 protein: CASGPGQGAKAFF. The DNA of the CDR3 is TGTGCCAGCGGCCCGGGACAGGGAGCGAAAGCTTTCTTT. The rearrangement links TRBV3-1 (or the pseudogene TRBV3-2) to TRBJ1-1; 9 bases match TRBD1. With 8 bases clipped from V and 9 bases from J, the junction kept 10 bases outside the gene matches. The CDR3 contains 13 residues. The germline CDR1 and CDR2 sequences are LGHDT and YNNKEL (reference sequence).

In its sample, this clone was seen once. This chain joins TRBV15 and TRBJ2-4; D is perhaps TRBD1 (6 bases). Trimming stripped 5 bases from V and 0 bases from J, with 14 bases between. This CDR3 is built from 16 residues. The V gene's germline CDR1 is LNHNV and CDR2 YYDKDF (reference sequence). The CDR3 DNA follows: TGTGCCACCAGCGAGCCGGGACAACTAGCCAAAAACATTCAGTACTTC. As protein: CATSEPGQLAKNIQYF.

This sequence joins TRBV7-2 and TRBJ1-6; 8 nucleotides line up with TRBD1. This CDR3 has 12 amino acids. Germline loops: CDR1 SGHTA, CDR2 FQGNSA. The V segment lost 5 bases and the J segment 18 bases; nucleotides outside the gene matches: 9. CDR3 residues: CASSADRGAPHF. DNA of the CDR3: TGTGCCAGCAGCGCAGACAGGGGCGCCCCCCACTTT.

CDR3 sequence (DNA): TGCAGTGCTAGTAAATCGACAGTCTCTGGAAACACCATATATTTT. Protein sequence: CSASKSTVSGNTIYF. The chain uses TRBV20-1 and TRBJ1-3, with a weak D call TRBD1 (5 bases). This CDR3 has 15 amino acids. Germline V gene data show CDR1 as DFQATT and CDR2 as SNEGSKA (reference sequence). The V end was cut by 3 bases, the J end by 0 bases, with 12 bases between.